This TCR beta chain appears in the sequencing data of a study of blood T cell repertoires in COVID-19. A single count supports this clone. As handled by the study authors: Researchers report that nucleated cell counts were estimated from reference gene primer amplification. Sequencing used immunoSEQ multiplex PCR; TCRdb keeps in-frame clones, though not all of them. From that table come the V and J calls and clone size; the DNA was used to work out D and trimming. The sample has roughly 71,000 clones; approximately 81% are singletons. V lost 0 bases and J lost 4, with 12 bases in between. Germline V gene lookup returns CDR1 SGHDN and CDR2 FVKESK. The CDR3 has 15 amino acids.

This TCR was recovered from a man aged 50 to 59 with active COVID-19. This chain joins TRBV14 and TRBJ2-5, with D maybe TRBD2 (6 bases). Sequencing input: peripheral blood. The CDR3 region is CASSQDGGFGETQYF. CDR3 DNA sequence: TGTGCCAGCAGCCAAGATGGAGGGTTCGGAGAGACCCAGTACTTC. The full variable domain, its missing parts supplied by reference TRBV14 and TRBJ2-5, is EAGVTQFPSHSVIEKGQTVTLRCDPISGHDNLYWYRRVMGKEIKFLLHFVKESKQDESGMPNNRFLAERTGGTYSTLKVQPAELEDSGVYFCASSQDGGFGETQYFGPGTRLLVL.